The 9 T cell receptor beta chains reported below all come from one sample, sequenced in a study of cytomegalovirus exposure and HLA in healthy donors. A multiplex PCR was run with 60 Vbeta primers and 13 Jbeta primers. Clones were sequenced by immunoSEQ multiplex PCR, and TCRdb holds only the in-frame ones, with some missing. The sample has 200,000 to 250,000 clones; under 80% are singletons. Sequenced sample: PBMCs. These receptors all stem from a woman in her 30s in good health and CMV-seronegative.

The chain has TRBV30 and TRBJ1-1; D remains ambiguous. Germline CDR1 GTSNPN, CDR2 SVGIG (reference sequence). The CDR3 runs to 13 residues. V lost 5 bases and J lost 2, with 12 bases in between. The CDR3 DNA reads as TGTGCCTGGGCGGCCCTTTCTAACACTGAAGCTTTCTTT. This sequence encodes CAWAALSNTEAFF.

The chain is built from TRBV21-1 and TRBJ1-1. TRBV21-1 is described as a pseudogene. The CDR3 has 14 residues. The CDR3 reads CATCLLRGSEEAFF. The CDR3 bases are TGTGCCACCTGTTTACTCCGGGGTAGTGAGGAAGCTTTCTTT.

The chain uses TRBV11-3 and TRBJ2-5; 12 bases match TRBD2. The J segment lost 0 bases and the V segment lost 6 bases, leaving 2 bases of the junction unmatched. The CDR3 consists of 15 residues. Germline assignment: CDR1 SGHNT and CDR2 YENEEA. CDR3 region: CASSRLAGDQETQYF. The CDR3 DNA sequence: TGTGCCAGCAGTAGACTAGCGGGGGACCAAGAGACCCAGTACTTC.

This chain uses TRBV15 with TRBJ1-6, with 7 bases lining up with TRBD1. The V segment lost 5 bases and the J segment 1 base; nucleotides outside the gene matches: 2. CDR1 is LNHNV, CDR2 YYDKDF, per germline (reference sequence). This CDR3 is built from 15 residues. The CDR3 coding sequence is TGTGCCACCAGCGGGGGACAGTCCTATAATTCACCCCTCCACTTT. Protein: CATSGGQSYNSPLHF.

In regard to this clone: The sample carries other DNA sequences with the same CDR3. The gene calls are TRBV7-9 and TRBJ1-1, with 9 bases aligning to TRBD1. The length of the CDR3 is 13 residues. V shed 5 bases and J 5 bases; nucleotides not matched to a gene: 3. CDR1 and CDR2 from the germline V gene are SEHNR and FQNEAQ (reference sequence). The CDR3 spells CASSLGTGTEAFF. For the CDR3, the DNA is TGTGCCAGCAGCCTCGGGACAGGGACTGAAGCTTTCTTT.

The CDR3: CASGSVTAPFPREQFF. The CDR3, as DNA: TGTGCTAGTGGTTCGGTGACTGCCCCCTTTCCTCGTGAGCAGTTCTTC. The gene calls are TRBV12-5 and TRBJ2-1; no definite D call. CDR1 LGHNT and CDR2 FRNRAP come from the germline V gene. The V and J ends lost 4 bases and 9 bases respectively, with 22 bases between them. The CDR3 consists of 16 residues.

The chain employs TRBV5-4 and TRBJ2-3; D is uncertain. V lost 3 bases and J 2 bases, leaving 4 bases between the germline ends. The length of the CDR3 is 12 residues. Per germline, CDR1 SGHNT and CDR2 YYREEE (reference sequence). The CDR3 DNA reads as TGTGCCAGCAGCTCCTACACAGATACGCAGTATTTT. It codes for CASSSYTDTQYF.

The V and J genes are TRBV5-4 and TRBJ1-4, with TRBD1 as a possible D gene (6 bases). The V and J ends lost 4 bases and 10 bases respectively, with 14 bases between them. Germline V CDR1 and CDR2: SGHNT, YYREEE (reference sequence). The CDR3 extends over 13 amino acids. In nucleotides, the CDR3 is TGTGCCAGCAGCCAGGGGACGGAAGGAAAACTGTTTTTT. Translated: CASSQGTEGKLFF.

V is TRBV4-1 and J is TRBJ2-1, with 7 bases fitting TRBD1. The V gene end was trimmed by 6 bases and the J gene end by 6 bases; junction bases not matched to a gene: 5. The CDR3 is 13 amino acids. The germline V gene encodes CDR1 MGHRA and CDR2 YSYEKL. CDR3 coding DNA: TGCGCCAGCAGTAGTACAGGGGTCAATGAGCAGTTCTTC. Residues: CASSSTGVNEQFF.